The 11 T cell receptor beta chains below all came from one sample that was sequenced in a study of blood T cell repertoires in COVID-19 (dated by TCRdb to between 2020 and 2021). Library method: the immunoSEQ multiplex PCR assay. TCRdb obtained this table from immuneACCESS and retained in-frame rearrangements with V and J assigned. These tables miss some clones; where compared with another copy, unresolved V genes account for less than half of the shortfall, and the remainder is unexplained. This sample lists tens of thousands of clones; approximately 83% were detected once. The leading ten clones occupy more than 25% of the sample. The specimen sequenced was peripheral blood. These receptors came from a woman aged 80 or older with COVID-19, enrolled during active disease.

This clone was recorded a few times. The rearrangement joins TRBV5-1 to TRBJ2-2; 11 positions agree with TRBD1. Trimming at V came to 4 bases and at J to 4 bases, leaving 9 bases not matched to a gene. Germline CDR1 is SGHRS and CDR2 is YFSETQ. The length of the CDR3 is 17 residues. The CDR3 reads CASSGDRGTTLTGELFF. The CDR3 bases are TGCGCCAGCAGCGGGGACAGGGGGACAACCCTCACCGGGGAGCTGTTTTTT.

The chain recombines TRBV19 with TRBJ1-5; a possible D gene is TRBD1 (5 bases). V was pared by 5 bases and J by 6 bases, with 11 bases between. The germline V gene encodes CDR1 LNHDA and CDR2 SQIVND (reference sequence). The CDR3 spans 13 residues. CDR3 amino acids: CASSRQGGQPQHF. In DNA form, the CDR3 reads TGTGCCAGTAGTCGGCAGGGAGGTCAGCCCCAGCATTTT.

Only one count was recorded for this clone. The CDR3 DNA follows: TGTGCCAGCAGCCCGACAGGACTGAATTCACCCCTCCACTTT. Protein product: CASSPTGLNSPLHF. The chain couples TRBV11-2 to TRBJ1-6; possibly TRBD1 for D (6 bases). Trimming shortened V by 5 bases and J by 7 bases, and 12 bases separated the two germline ends. Per the germline V gene, CDR1 is SGHAT and CDR2 is FQNNGV. This CDR3 contains 14 residues.

This chain links TRBV7-2 with TRBJ1-5; D gene unclear. Trimming removed 1 base from V and 9 bases from J, with 10 bases in between. The CDR3 contains 13 residues. CDR1 SGHTA and CDR2 FQGNSA come from the germline V gene. The chain's CDR3 is CASSLDSHGPQHF. CDR3 sequence (DNA): TGTGCCAGCAGCTTAGACAGCCACGGGCCCCAGCATTTT.

A single count supports this clone. The genes are TRBV6-4 and TRBJ2-7, with D perhaps TRBD2 (5 bases). This CDR3 is 15 amino acids long. CDR1 and CDR2 (germline): MRHNA, SNTAGT. V lost 4 bases, J lost 5 bases, and 18 bases lay in between. The CDR3 coding sequence is TGTGCCAGCAGTGGACGGGCGGGCAGACATCACGAGCAGTACTTC. Protein sequence: CASSGRAGRHHEQYF.

The rearrangement links TRBV7-7 to TRBJ2-5; 7 bases agree with TRBD1. The junction had 7 bases not matched to a gene; V was cut back by 4 bases and J by 2 bases. CDR1 and CDR2 (germline): SSHAT, FNYEAQ (reference sequence). The CDR3 spans 15 residues. The CDR3 nucleotides read TGTGCCAGCAGCTCACAGGGGACCCAACAAGAGACCCAGTACTTC. Residues: CASSSQGTQQETQYF.

This clone came up a few times. This chain joins TRBV5-6 and TRBJ1-3, with a possible D match to TRBD1 (5 bases). CDR3 length: 15 amino acids. V gave up 1 base and J gave up 3 bases, with 11 bases separating them. From germline, CDR1 is SGHDT and CDR2 YYEEEE. The CDR3 reads CASSLRVRVGNTIYF. The CDR3, as DNA: TGTGCCAGCAGCTTGAGGGTCAGGGTTGGAAACACCATATATTTT.

The CDR3 coding sequence is TGTGCCAGCAGCCCATCCTCTGGGGCCAACGTCCTGACTTTC. It specifies CASSPSSGANVLTF. The gene calls are TRBV14 and TRBJ2-6; D call uncertain. CDR1 and CDR2 (germline): SGHDN, FVKESK. The CDR3 runs 14 residues. V lost 4 bases and J lost 0, with 4 bases in between.

This clone was seen just once. V and J are TRBV2 and TRBJ2-7; tentative D call: TRBD1 (6 bases). In germline, CDR1 is SNHLY, CDR2 FYNNEI. The V end lost 8 bases, the J end lost 3 bases, and 17 bases lay between the germline ends. This CDR3 region has 14 residues. CDR3 region: CASLGGGFLYEQYF. The CDR3 coding sequence is TGTGCCAGCCTTGGGGGCGGGTTCCTCTACGAGCAGTACTTC.

This sequence joins TRBV6-2 or TRBV6-3 and TRBJ2-7; D unclear. Germline-derived CDR1 and CDR2 are MNHEY and SVGEGT. CDR3 length equals 15 residues. Deletions cut 6 bases from V and 2 bases from J, with 17 bases between. CDR3 coding DNA: TGTGCCAGCAGCTTACCACCCCGCGGAACCTACGAGCAGTACTTC. Protein product: CASSLPPRGTYEQYF.

The V and J genes are TRBV6-5 and TRBJ1-2; 7 nucleotides agree with TRBD1. CDR1 is MNHEY and CDR2 is SVGAGI in the germline V gene. The J segment lost 7 bases and the V segment lost 4 bases, leaving 6 bases of the junction unmatched. The CDR3 spans 13 residues. CDR3 nucleotide sequence: TGTGCCAGCAGTTCGACAGGGTATGGTGGCTACACCTTC. Encoded protein: CASSSTGYGGYTF.